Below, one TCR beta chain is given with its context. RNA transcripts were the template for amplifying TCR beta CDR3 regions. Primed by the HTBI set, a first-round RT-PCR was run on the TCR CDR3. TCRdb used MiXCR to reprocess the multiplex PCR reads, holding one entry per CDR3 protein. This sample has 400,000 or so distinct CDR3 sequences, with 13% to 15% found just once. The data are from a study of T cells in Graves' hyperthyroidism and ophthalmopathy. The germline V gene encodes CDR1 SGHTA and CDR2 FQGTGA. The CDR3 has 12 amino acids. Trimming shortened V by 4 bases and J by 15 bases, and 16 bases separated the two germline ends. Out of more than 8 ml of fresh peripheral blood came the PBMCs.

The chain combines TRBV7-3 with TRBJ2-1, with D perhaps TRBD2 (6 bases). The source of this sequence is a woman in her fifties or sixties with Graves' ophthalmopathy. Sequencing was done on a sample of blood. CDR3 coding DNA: TGTGCCAGCAGCTCCTCCGGGACTCGGAGGTTCTTC. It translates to CASSSSGTRRFF.